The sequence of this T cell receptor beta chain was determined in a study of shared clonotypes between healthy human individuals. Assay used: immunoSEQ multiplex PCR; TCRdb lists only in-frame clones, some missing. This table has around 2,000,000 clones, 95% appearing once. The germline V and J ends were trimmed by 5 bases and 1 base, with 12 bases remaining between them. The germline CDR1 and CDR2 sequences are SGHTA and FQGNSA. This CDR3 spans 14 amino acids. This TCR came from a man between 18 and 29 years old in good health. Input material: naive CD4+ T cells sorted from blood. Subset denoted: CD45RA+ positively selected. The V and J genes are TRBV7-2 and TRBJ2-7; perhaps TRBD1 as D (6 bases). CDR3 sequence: CASSVGQYSYEQYF. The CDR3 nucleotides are TGTGCCAGCAGCGTCGGACAGTATTCCTACGAGCAGTACTTC.